Included here is one TCR beta chain sequence, with context. Per germline, CDR1 SGHNT and CDR2 YENEEA. The CDR3 spans 13 residues. Trimming took 5 bases from V and 8 from J, leaving 14 bases between them. This entry belongs to a study of blood T cell repertoires in COVID-19. Study-level information: Donors in the United States, Italy and Spain gave samples during acute or convalescent COVID-19. Sample material is recorded as cDNA or gDNA derived from T cells, B-cell-depleted T cells, or PBMCs.

Authors' processing steps: Amplifying reference gene primers gave estimates of nucleated cell counts. Assay used: immunoSEQ multiplex PCR; TCRdb lists only in-frame clones, some missing. The DNA gave D and trimming, while V, J and clone size come from that table. The sample has some 250,000 clones; about 86% are singletons. This chain connects TRBV11-3 to TRBJ2-3, with D possibly TRBD1 on 5 matching bases. The sample consisted of peripheral blood. The sequence was obtained from a man in his 60s with acute or convalescent COVID-19. This CDR3 reads CASSGTTAATQYF. CDR3 nucleotide sequence: TGTGCCAGCAGCGGAACGACAGCTGCTACGCAGTATTTT. Full variable domain (rest looked up from reference TRBV11-3 and TRBJ2-3): EAGVVQSPRYKIIEKKQPVAFWCNPISGHNTLYWYLQNLGQGPELLIRYENEEAVDDSQLPKDRFSAERLKGVDSTLKIQPAELGDSAVYLCASSGTTAATQYFGPGTRLTVL.